These 2 T cell receptor beta chains share one sample of origin, sequenced in a study of cytomegalovirus exposure and HLA in healthy donors. The PCR was carried out with 60 Vbeta primers and 13 Jbeta primers. This table comes from immunoSEQ multiplex PCR, and its TCRdb copy is limited to in-frame clones, with some not included. The sample has some 120,000 clones; 80% are singletons. The material sequenced was PBMCs. These TCRs come from a man between 25 and 39 years old in good health and CMV-seronegative.

Concerning this clone: The identical CDR3 is also encoded by other nucleotide sequences in the sample. The chain joins TRBV6-5 to TRBJ2-7; the D is unclear. V shed 5 bases and J shed 0 bases, with 5 bases lying between them. This CDR3 has 12 amino acids. Germline assignment: CDR1 MNHEY and CDR2 SVGAGI. The CDR3 bases are TGTGCCAGCAGTCGGAGCTCCTACGAGCAGTACTTC. Translating gives CASSRSSYEQYF.

This chain uses TRBV27 with TRBJ2-7; 7 positions match TRBD2. J gave up 2 bases and V 3 bases, and 4 bases lay outside the gene matches. This CDR3 has 14 residues. In germline, CDR1 is MNHEY, CDR2 SMNVEV (reference sequence). DNA of the CDR3: TGTGCCAGCAGTTTTACTAGCGCAGCCTACGAGCAGTACTTC. The encoded protein is CASSFTSAAYEQYF.